This T cell receptor beta chain was sequenced in a study of shared clonotypes between healthy human individuals. This clone was observed a handful of times. From germline, CDR1 is LNHDA and CDR2 SQIVND (reference sequence). This CDR3 has 13 amino acids. Trimming removed 4 bases at V and 6 bases at J, with 9 bases between. Libraries were prepared by immunoSEQ multiplex PCR; TCRdb keeps only in-frame clonotypes and omits some of them. The sample consists of some 2,000,000 clones, roughly 95% of them appearing once. The chain has TRBV19 and TRBJ2-2; D not certain. Sequencing was performed on naive CD4+ T cells sorted from blood. Subset meaning: CD45RA+ positively selected. The sequence derives from a young man in good health. The CDR3 loop reads CASSTWRPGELFF. The CDR3 region has the DNA TGTGCCAGTAGTACCTGGCGCCCCGGGGAGCTGTTTTTT.